The 2 T cell receptor beta chains listed next were all sequenced from one sample in a study of OX40 agonist ivuxolimab in advanced cancers. The method behind the library was the immunoSEQ multiplex PCR assay. TCRdb stores this immuneACCESS table with in-frame sequences only. Part of the clones is absent; in the studies checked, under half of the shortfall reflects unresolved V genes, and no reason is known for the rest. The sample has 74,000 or so clones on record, about 92% of them singletons. The ten largest clonotypes hold about 1.8% of the sample. Sequenced here: CD4+ or CD8+ T cells sorted from blood, sampled in a trial of the OX40 agonist ivuxolimab. These TCRs come from an adult with an advanced solid tumor such as melanoma, head and neck, liver or kidney cancer.

The rearrangement joins TRBV7-9 to TRBJ2-7, with a tentative D call TRBD1 (6 bases). V lost 7 bases and J 3 bases, leaving 16 bases between the germline ends. The CDR3 is 14 residues long. From germline, CDR1 is SEHNR and CDR2 FQNEAQ (reference sequence). CDR3 sequence reads: CASTQRGGNYEQYF. For the CDR3, the DNA is TGTGCCAGCACCCAAAGAGGGGGTAACTACGAGCAGTACTTC. The full variable domain, its missing parts supplied by reference TRBV7-9 and TRBJ2-7, is DTGVSQNPRHKITKRGQNVTFRCDPISEHNRLYWYRQTLGQGPEFLTYFQNEAQLEKSRLLSDRFSAERPKGSFSTLEIQRTEQGDSAMYLCASTQRGGNYEQYFGPGTRLTVT.

The V and J genes are TRBV6-5 and TRBJ1-3; possibly TRBD1 for D (5 bases). Germline loops: CDR1 MNHEY, CDR2 SVGAGI. This CDR3 is 15 amino acids long. V lost 0 bases to trimming and J lost 4 bases, with 10 bases between them. CDR3 sequence (DNA): TGTGCCAGCAGTTACTCGAACAGGCCGGGAAACACCATATATTTT. It encodes CASSYSNRPGNTIYF.